The subject of this entry is one T cell receptor (beta chain). V dropped 1 base and J dropped 4 bases, with 7 bases sitting between them. Germline assignment: CDR1 MNHEY and CDR2 SVGAGI. This CDR3 has 13 residues. These data are taken from a study of shared clonotypes between healthy human individuals. Cells designated naive CD8 were CD45RO-negative and were positively selected for CCR7, with terminally differentiated effector memory CD45RA+ cells excluded. The study drew all its donors from Caucasian adults living in Nashville, Tennessee. Data came from immunoSEQ multiplex PCR; TCRdb stores just in-frame clones and leaves some out. The table includes some 2 million clones, approximately 94% detected once.

The V gene is TRBV6-5, the J gene TRBJ1-2; D remains unclear. The sequenced sample was naive CD8+ T cells sorted from blood. The clonotype was recovered from a man younger than 35 in good health. CDR3 in amino acids: CASSYFGGYGYTF. The DNA of the CDR3 is TGTGCCAGCAGTTACTTCGGTGGCTATGGCTACACCTTC.